This is a list of T cell receptor beta chains from one sample in a study of T cells in Graves' hyperthyroidism and ophthalmopathy. TCRdb re-derived calls from the multiplex PCR reads in MiXCR, one entry per CDR3 protein. Found here are about 400,000 distinct CDR3 sequences, about 13% of them singletons; the top ten hold about 4.9%. The sequencing sample was made of blood. These TCRs come from a woman aged 18 to 35 with Graves' hyperthyroidism. Each CDR3 is given with its conserved first and last residue. A D gene is named only where the DNA matches it firmly. Size tells how often a clone was seen (once, few, many) or the class of an expanded clone, and some rows leave it out.

clone_size	v_call	cdr3_length	j_call	d_call	cdr3_nt	cdr3_aa
.	TRBV5-6	15	TRBJ2-5	TRBD2	TGTGCCAGCAGCCAAGAGCGGGAGGGGAAAGAGACCCAGTACTTC	CASSQEREGKETQYF
many	TRBV11-1	14	TRBJ2-7	.	TGTGCCAGCAGCTTGTCCACGGGACCCTACGAGCAGTACTTC	CASSLSTGPYEQYF
.	TRBV4-2	14	TRBJ2-2	.	TGTGCCAGCAGCCAACCCGGGGTTGGTGGGGAGCTGTTTTTT	CASSQPGVGGELFF
few	TRBV7-2	15	TRBJ2-2	.	TGTGCCAGCAGCCCCGCCGGGAGCTGGGCCGGGGAGCTGTTTTTT	CASSPAGSWAGELFF
many	TRBV6-6	14	TRBJ1-2	.	TGTGCCAGCAGTTACCGACAGTCCAGAGGCGGCTACACCTTC	CASSYRQSRGGYTF
.	TRBV5-4	14	TRBJ2-7	.	TGTGCCAGCAGCCCGGCTAGGGGGGCCTACGAGCAGTACTTC	CASSPARGAYEQYF
many	TRBV28	18	TRBJ2-2	TRBD1	TGTGCCAGCAGTATAACCCCCGGGACAGGGTATAGGGCCGGGGAGCTGTTTTTT	CASSITPGTGYRAGELFF
.	TRBV6-1	15	TRBJ1-2	TRBD1	TGTGCCAGCAGTGGCCGGGACAGGGGTGGCTATGGCTACACCTTC	CASSGRDRGGYGYTF
many	TRBV28	15	TRBJ1-5	TRBD1	TGTGCCAGCAGTACCGGACAGGGGGGGGATCAGCCCCAGCATTTT	CASSTGQGGDQPQHF
.	TRBV3-1	15	TRBJ2-5	TRBD1	TGTGCCAGCAGCCAGTGGGGACAGGGGGAAGAGACCCAGTACTTC	CASSQWGQGEETQYF
few	TRBV12-3/TRBV12-4	15	TRBJ1-6	TRBD1	TGTGCCAGCAGAGTCGGGACAGGGAACAATTCACCCCTCCACTTT	CASRVGTGNNSPLHF
many	TRBV3-1	13	TRBJ2-3	.	TGTGCCAGCAGCTTCAGTCCAGGTGATACGCAGTATTTT	CASSFSPGDTQYF
few	TRBV7-9	16	TRBJ2-2	TRBD1	TGTGCCAGCAGCTCCAACAGGGGATTCGCCACCGGGGAGCTGTTTTTT	CASSSNRGFATGELFF
many	TRBV20-1	16	TRBJ2-1	.	TGCAGTGCTAGAGATGCCCTACGGGAAACCGACAATGAGCAGTTCTTC	CSARDALRETDNEQFF
many	TRBV20-1	17	TRBJ2-2	TRBD1	TGCAGTGCTAGAGGGCCGGTAGACAGGGGGGCCACCGGGGAGCTGTTTTTT	CSARGPVDRGATGELFF
many	TRBV7-9	13	TRBJ2-7	TRBD1	TGTGCCAGCAGCGCGGGACAGGGTAACGAGCAGTACTTC	CASSAGQGNEQYF
many	TRBV20-1	12	TRBJ2-5	TRBD1	TGCAGTGCGAGACAGGGGAGAGAGACCCAGTACTTC	CSARQGRETQYF
many	TRBV7-9	12	TRBJ2-5	.	TGTGCCAGCAGCTTAGACGTGGAGACCCAGTACTTC	CASSLDVETQYF
many	TRBV14	14	TRBJ1-1	.	TGTGCCAGCAGCCAAGAGGCTGTGAACACTGAAGCTTTCTTT	CASSQEAVNTEAFF
.	TRBV29-1	13	TRBJ2-7	.	TGCAGCGTTGTTGACGGAGGATCCTACGAGCAGTACTTC	CSVVDGGSYEQYF
many	TRBV3-1	14	TRBJ2-7	.	TGTGCCAGCAGCCAAGAGGGTTTCGGCTACGAGCAGTACTTC	CASSQEGFGYEQYF
many	TRBV28	12	TRBJ2-2	.	TGTGCCAGCAGCATAGGGTTCGGGGAGCTGTTTTTT	CASSIGFGELFF
.	TRBV20-1	14	TRBJ2-7	TRBD2	TGCAGTGGGAGGGCGGGGACTAAGGGAATTGAGCAGTACTTC	CSGRAGTKGIEQYF
few	TRBV10-3	13	TRBJ1-5	.	TGTGCCATCAGTGGACACAGCAATCAGCCCCAGCATTTT	CAISGHSNQPQHF
.	TRBV20-1	13	TRBJ1-1	.	TGCAGTGTTACGGGGGGGGGCCCCACTGAAGCTTTCTTT	CSVTGGGPTEAFF